This is a list of T cell receptor beta chains from one sample in a study of T cells in pancreatic ductal adenocarcinoma. The table came from immunoSEQ multiplex PCR; TCRdb's copy has only in-frame clones and leaves some out. The sample consists of 4,500 to 6,000 clones, about 88% of them appearing once. Sequencing used pancreatic tumor tissue. Source of these receptors: a human donor with pancreatic ductal adenocarcinoma. Each CDR3 is given with its conserved first and last residue. Each record gives: clone size, J gene, V gene, D gene, CDR3 DNA, CDR3 protein. D genes are given only for firm matches. Size values are once, few and many counts, or a class for expanded clones, and some rows have none.

>.|TRBJ2-2|TRBV6-5|.
TGTGCCAGCACTCTCCCAGGGGGGGAGCTGTTTTTT
CASTLPGGELFF
>.|TRBJ1-2|TRBV7-2|.
TGTGCCAGCAGCCCCAATGTGGGGGGAGGCTACACCTTC
CASSPNVGGGYTF
>once|TRBJ2-7|TRBV19|.
TGTGCCAGTAGTATAGACTACGAGGTTGGCTACGAGCAGTACTTC
CASSIDYEVGYEQYF
>.|TRBJ2-7|TRBV19|.
TGTGCCAGTAGTAGTAGGAGGGGGCAGTCCTACGAGCAGTACTTC
CASSSRRGQSYEQYF
>.|TRBJ2-3|TRBV7-3|.
TGTGCCAGCAGCTTAACTAGCGGCCCCACCCCCCCCGCAGATACGCAGTATTTT
CASSLTSGPTPPADTQYF
>.|TRBJ2-3|TRBV4-2|TRBD1
TGTGCCAGCAGTCCACAGGGGGGTGGCACAGATACGCAGTATTTT
CASSPQGGGTDTQYF
>.|TRBJ2-5|TRBV2|TRBD2
TGTGCCAGCAGTGAACGGACTAGCGGGGGGGCCTGGGAGACCCAGTACTTC
CASSERTSGGAWETQYF
>.|TRBJ1-2|TRBV11-2|.
TGTGCCAGCAGCTTAGTGGAATCCGGGGGCTACACCTTC
CASSLVESGGYTF
>.|TRBJ1-2|TRBV18|TRBD1
TGTGCCAGCTCGGCCGGACAGGGAACGGGCTACACCTTC
CASSAGQGTGYTF
>.|TRBJ2-2|TRBV11-2|.
TGTGCCAGCAGCTTAGGTGCCGGGGGGCTCGGGGAGCTGTTTTTT
CASSLGAGGLGELFF
>.|TRBJ2-7|TRBV6-1|TRBD1
TGTGCCAGCACTGGGACAGGCTCCTACGAGCAGTACTTC
CASTGTGSYEQYF
>once|TRBJ1-5|TRBV10-3|.
TGTGCCATCAGTGGGTCGGAGAATCAGCCCCAGCATTTT
CAISGSENQPQHF
>.|TRBJ2-4|TRBV6-1|TRBD2
TGTGCCAGCAGTGCCGGGACTAGCGGGGGGGCTTTTAACATTCAGTACTTC
CASSAGTSGGAFNIQYF
>.|TRBJ2-3|TRBV6-6|.
TGTGCCAGCAGCCCCCCGAAAGATACGCAGTATTTT
CASSPPKDTQYF
>.|TRBJ2-7|TRBV7-9|.
TGTGCCAGCAGCTTAGCCACCTACGAGCAGTACTTC
CASSLATYEQYF
>.|TRBJ1-3|TRBV7-3|.
TGTGCCAGCAGCTTAGGGGGGGGCACTGGAAACACCATATATTTT
CASSLGGGTGNTIYF
>.|TRBJ2-7|TRBV28|TRBD2
TGTGCCAGCAGTTTATGGGGGGGACTAGAGGGAGGGCCCTCCTACGAGCAGTACTTC
CASSLWGGLEGGPSYEQYF
>.|TRBJ2-5|TRBV9|TRBD2
TGTGCCAGCAGCCCCGGGACTATCCAAGAGACCCAGTACTTC
CASSPGTIQETQYF
>.|TRBJ2-2|TRBV7-2|.
TGTGCCAGCAGCCGGGGAAACACCGGGGAGCTGTTTTTT
CASSRGNTGELFF
>once|TRBJ1-4|TRBV6-1|.
TGTGCCAGCAGTGAAAGGGGTAGAACTCTTTTT
CASSERGRTLF
>.|TRBJ1-1|TRBV29-1|.
TGCAGCACTCGGGAGGGGATGAACACTGAAGCTTTCTTT
CSTREGMNTEAFF
>.|TRBJ2-7|TRBV28|.
TGTGCCAGCAGTTTAGTAAGGCGAGGGGCGTACTACGAGCAGTACTTC
CASSLVRRGAYYEQYF
>.|TRBJ2-4|TRBV5-5|.
TGTGCCAGCAGCTTGGGGATCAAAAACATTCAGTACTTC
CASSLGIKNIQYF
>.|TRBJ2-1|TRBV19|.
TGTGCCAGTAGTATTGGTCAAATTGAGCAGTTCTTC
CASSIGQIEQFF
>few|TRBJ2-2|TRBV6-1|.
TGTGCCAGTTCGGGGACCGGGGAGCTGTTTTTT
CASSGTGELFF
>few|TRBJ1-3|TRBV7-2|.
TGTGCCAGCAGCTTAGGGGGGGGCACTGGAAACACCATATATTTT
CASSLGGGTGNTIYF
>.|TRBJ1-1|TRBV15|.
TGTGCCACCAGTAAGACCGCGGACACTGAAGCTTTCTTT
CATSKTADTEAFF
>.|TRBJ2-1|TRBV11-3|TRBD2
TGTGCCAGCAGCTGGAGCGGGGGTAGCTCCTACAATGAGCAGTTCTTC
CASSWSGGSSYNEQFF
>.|TRBJ2-7|TRBV19|TRBD1
TGTGCCAGTAGTGACAGGGGCCACGAGCAGTACTTC
CASSDRGHEQYF
>.|TRBJ1-2|TRBV7-9|.
TGTGCCAGCAGCTTAGTTATCGCCAGGGAGGTCTCCTTCTATGGCTACACCTTC
CASSLVIAREVSFYGYTF
>.|TRBJ2-2|TRBV14|.
TGTGCCAGCAGCCATGGGTTTGGATTTCGGACCGGGGAGCTGTTTTTT
CASSHGFGFRTGELFF
>.|TRBJ2-3|TRBV7-6|TRBD2
TGTGCCAGCAGCCTCGGACTAGCGGGAGATACGCAGTATTTT
CASSLGLAGDTQYF
>.|TRBJ1-5|TRBV10-2|.
TGCGCCAGTGCTGGTCTGAGGGATCAGCCCCAGCATTTT
CASAGLRDQPQHF
>.|TRBJ2-7|TRBV5-1|TRBD1
TGCGCCAGCAGCCCTAGACAGGGAAGCTCCTACGAGCAGTACTTC
CASSPRQGSSYEQYF
>few|TRBJ1-4|TRBV19|TRBD1
TGTGCCAGTAGGCAACAGGGGGCGCGTGAAAAACTGTTTTTT
CASRQQGAREKLFF
>once|TRBJ1-5|TRBV5-8|TRBD1
TGTGCCAGCAGCTTGGGACAGGGGGGAACAAATCAGCCCCAGCATTTT
CASSLGQGGTNQPQHF
>.|TRBJ2-7|TRBV6-6|TRBD2
TGTGCCAGCAGCCCACTACTAGCGGACGAGCAGTACTTC
CASSPLLADEQYF
>.|TRBJ1-1|TRBV2|.
TGTGCCAGCAGATTGGACAGTCGACCTGAAGCTTTCTTT
CASRLDSRPEAFF
>.|TRBJ1-2|TRBV30|TRBD1
TGTGCCTGGAGCTTCCGACAGGGGGATGGCTACACCTTC
CAWSFRQGDGYTF
>.|TRBJ2-2|TRBV9|TRBD2
TGTGCCAGCAGCGTTAGCGGGAGAAGCACCGGGGAGCTGTTTTTT
CASSVSGRSTGELFF
>hyperexpanded|TRBJ1-4|TRBV19|TRBD1
TGTGCCAGTAGTTCCGGGACAGGGTTTCGTAATGAAAAACTGTTTTTT
CASSSGTGFRNEKLFF
>.|TRBJ1-4|TRBV28|.
TGTGCCAGCAGTCCCATCTATGAAAAACTGTTTTTT
CASSPIYEKLFF
>.|TRBJ1-6|TRBV6-4|.
TGTGCCAGCAGTGACTCGAATGGCAGGGACGCACCCCTCCACTTT
CASSDSNGRDAPLHF
>.|TRBJ2-1|TRBV7-9|TRBD2
TGTGCCAGCAACTCCCCGGGGGGGCCGATCGGCTACAATGAGCAGTTCTTC
CASNSPGGPIGYNEQFF
>.|TRBJ2-2|TRBV7-9|.
TGTGCCAGCAGAATTCTCGGGGAGCTGTTTTTT
CASRILGELFF
>.|TRBJ2-5|TRBV4-1|TRBD2
TGCGCCAGCAGCCAAGGGTGGGGGGGTGAGACCCAGTACTTC
CASSQGWGGETQYF
>.|TRBJ1-5|TRBV7-2|.
TGTGCCAGCAGCTTATACACAGGATGGGAACAGCCCCAGCATTTT
CASSLYTGWEQPQHF